This TCR beta chain was obtained from a study of T cells in Graves' hyperthyroidism and ophthalmopathy. Study-wide results and limits: Researchers found most expanded thyroid clonotypes above 0.001 in blood as well. Classification by a 13 V-J model distinguished ophthalmopathy from stable hyperthyroidism.

Amplified TCR beta CDR3 regions came from RNA transcripts. Primed by the HTBI set, a first-round RT-PCR was run on the TCR CDR3. TCRdb passed the multiplex PCR reads through MiXCR, listing each CDR3 protein once. This sample has fewer than 600,000 distinct CDR3 sequences, with 13% to 15% found just once. As concerns this clonotype: Its target is not known.

The clonotype originates from a woman under 30 with Graves' hyperthyroidism. The material sequenced was blood.

The DNA of the CDR3 is TGTGCCAGCAGCCAAGACAGACCTCAGCCCCAGCATTTT. Amino acid sequence: CASSQDRPQPQHF. The V call is TRBV3-1, the J call TRBJ1-5; D gene unclear. CDR1 and CDR2 from the germline V gene are LGHDT and YNNKEL (reference sequence). CDR3 length: 13 residues. The V and J ends lost 0 bases and 6 bases respectively, with 6 bases between them.